This TCR beta chain was captured in a study of cytomegalovirus exposure and HLA in healthy donors. Whole-study results and caveats: Apart from CMV serostatus, no immune exposure information was available. A list of 150 or so TCR beta chains associated with cytomegalovirus was given.

About this clone: Antigen specificity is unknown.

CDR1 is MNHEY and CDR2 is SMNVEV in the germline V gene (reference sequence). The CDR3 is 15 residues long. With 5 bases clipped from V and 10 bases from J, the junction kept 16 bases outside the gene matches. PCR was performed using 60 Vbeta and 13 Jbeta primers. In the original analysis: In a later analysis, around 10 million of tens of millions of unique beta chains occurred in at least two donors. The table came from immunoSEQ multiplex PCR; TCRdb's copy has only in-frame clones and leaves some out. V, J and clone size are taken as reported in that table, and D and trimming were inferred from the DNA itself. The sample holds around 200,000 clones, more than 75% seen once.

The chain combines TRBV27 with TRBJ1-1; TRBD1 aligns across 7 bases. Sequenced sample: PBMCs. This clonotype was obtained from a man aged 40-49 years in good health and CMV-seropositive. The CDR3 loop reads CASSHHPPDRVGAFF. CDR3 DNA: TGTGCCAGCAGTCACCACCCCCCCGACAGGGTGGGAGCTTTCTTT.